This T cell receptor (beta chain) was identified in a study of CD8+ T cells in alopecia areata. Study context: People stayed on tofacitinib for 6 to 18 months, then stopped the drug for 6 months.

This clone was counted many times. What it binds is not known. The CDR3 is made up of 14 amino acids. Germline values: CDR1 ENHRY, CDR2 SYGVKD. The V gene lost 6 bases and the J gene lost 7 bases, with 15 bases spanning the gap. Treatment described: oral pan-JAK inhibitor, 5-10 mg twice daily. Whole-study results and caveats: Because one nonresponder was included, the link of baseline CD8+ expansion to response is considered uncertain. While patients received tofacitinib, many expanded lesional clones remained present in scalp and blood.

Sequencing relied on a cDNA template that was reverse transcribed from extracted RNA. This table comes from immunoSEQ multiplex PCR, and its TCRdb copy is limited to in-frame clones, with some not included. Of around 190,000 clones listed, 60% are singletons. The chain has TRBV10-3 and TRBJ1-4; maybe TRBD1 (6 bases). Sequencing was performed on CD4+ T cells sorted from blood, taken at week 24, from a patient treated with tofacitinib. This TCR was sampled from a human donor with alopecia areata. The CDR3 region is CAISAHRDGEKLFF. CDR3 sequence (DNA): TGTGCCATCAGCGCTCACAGGGATGGTGAAAAACTGTTTTTT.